The 17 T cell receptor beta chains below come from one sample, sequenced in a study of CXCR3-negative and CXCR3-positive naive CD8 T cells. The TRB cDNA libraries were prepared by 5' RACE with UMI labels. TCRdb re-analyzed the 5' RACE reads; it lists each CDR3 protein once, without DNA. This table holds about 120,000 distinct CDR3 sequences. Material for sequencing was naive CXCR3- CD8+ T cells from blood. The subset here: CD45RO-CCR7+CD27+CD95- naive CD8+ T cells lacking CXCR3 (TNR3-). The receptors stem from a human donor in good health. Some clones in this sample may be carry-over from other donors' samples.

The chain links TRBV15 to TRBJ2-1; TCRdb's D call of TRBD1 is untestable without DNA. The CDR3 contains 17 residues. Germline V CDR1 and CDR2: LNHNV, YYDKDF (reference sequence). This CDR3 reads CATSSREGASSYNEQFF.

The chain combines TRBV7-3 with TRBJ2-1. The CDR3 length is 14 residues. The germline gives CDR1 SGHTA, CDR2 FQGTGA. This chain's CDR3 is CASSLTQDYNEQFF.

V is TRBV30 and J is TRBJ2-5; the TRBD2 assignment by TCRdb is unverifiable without DNA. The CDR3 runs 15 residues. Per germline, CDR1 GTSNPN and CDR2 SVGIG (reference sequence). The CDR3 here is CAWSDDSGDPETQYF.

This chain joins TRBV7-2 and TRBJ2-5; the TRBD2 assignment by TCRdb is unverifiable without DNA. CDR1 is SGHTA and CDR2 is FQGNSA in the germline V gene. The CDR3 spans 16 residues. Here the CDR3 reads CASSFGEARGIETQYF.

The chain joins TRBV20-1 to TRBJ2-4; TCRdb's D call of TRBD1 is untestable without DNA. Germline CDR1 and CDR2: DFQATT and SNEGSKA (reference sequence). This CDR3 is built from 15 residues. CDR3 protein: CSASTRWDSKNIQYF.

V usage is TRBV21-1 and J usage is TRBJ2-1; the TRBD1 assignment by TCRdb is unverifiable without DNA. TRBV21-1 is designated a pseudogene. This CDR3 contains 14 residues. The chain's CDR3 is CASSKGGQHNEQFF.

The CDR3 sequence: CASSTDRDTGELFF. The rearrangement links TRBV12-3 or TRBV12-4 to TRBJ2-2; TCRdb proposes TRBD1, but this gene call is untestable without DNA. The length of the CDR3 is 14 residues.

The chain has TRBV7-3 and TRBJ2-7; TCRdb gives TRBD1 as the D gene, but with no DNA this cannot be confirmed. CDR1 is SGHTA, CDR2 FQGTGA, per germline. The CDR3 loop spans 15 amino acids. The CDR3 reads CASSQYGTGPYEQYF.

The rearrangement uses TRBV7-9 and TRBJ2-7; the D call of TRBD2 rests on TCRdb alone, since no DNA is present to check it. Looked up from germline, CDR1 is SEHNR and CDR2 is FQNEAQ (reference sequence). This CDR3 is built from 19 residues. CDR3 in amino acids: CASTVYLENPAGGLYEQYF.

V is TRBV6-2 or TRBV6-3 and J is TRBJ1-2. Germline-derived CDR1 and CDR2 are MNHEY and SVGEGT. This CDR3 has 15 residues. This chain's CDR3 is CATLPNQSWNTGYTF.

The rearrangement links TRBV7-7 to TRBJ1-3. This CDR3 spans 18 amino acids. Germline loops: CDR1 SSHAT, CDR2 FNYEAQ (reference sequence). The CDR3 loop is CASSPTTGFSLSGNTIYF.

This chain links TRBV7-9 with TRBJ1-2; there is no DNA to check the TCRdb D call of TRBD1. The CDR3 consists of 14 residues. Germline assignment: CDR1 SEHNR and CDR2 FQNEAQ (reference sequence). This CDR3 reads CASSPIQGAKGYTF.

CDR3 sequence reads: CASSLGTALPYEQYF. The chain couples TRBV7-3 to TRBJ2-7; TCRdb names TRBD1, which stays unverified in the absence of DNA. The CDR3 sequence is 15 residues long. Germline lookup yields CDR1 SGHTA and CDR2 FQGTGA.

The chain joins TRBV5-1 to TRBJ2-1. The CDR3 is 13 residues long. The V gene's germline CDR1 is SGHRS and CDR2 YFSETQ. CDR3 sequence: CATRAAAYNEQFF.

The genes are TRBV9 and TRBJ1-5; checking the TCRdb D call of TRBD1 is not possible without DNA. This CDR3 is 14 amino acids long. Germline V gene data show CDR1 as SGDLS and CDR2 as YYNGEE. CDR3 residues: CASSSRDTPQPQHF.

This chain connects TRBV7-9 to TRBJ2-2. From germline, CDR1 is SEHNR and CDR2 FQNEAQ (reference sequence). The CDR3 is made up of 16 amino acids. CDR3 region: CASSFFVAGDTGELFF.

The V and J genes are TRBV4-1 and TRBJ2-1; the TRBD1 assignment by TCRdb is unverifiable without DNA. CDR1 is MGHRA, CDR2 YSYEKL, per germline. The CDR3 sequence is 16 residues long. CDR3 amino acids: CASSQTGTGGWDEQFF.